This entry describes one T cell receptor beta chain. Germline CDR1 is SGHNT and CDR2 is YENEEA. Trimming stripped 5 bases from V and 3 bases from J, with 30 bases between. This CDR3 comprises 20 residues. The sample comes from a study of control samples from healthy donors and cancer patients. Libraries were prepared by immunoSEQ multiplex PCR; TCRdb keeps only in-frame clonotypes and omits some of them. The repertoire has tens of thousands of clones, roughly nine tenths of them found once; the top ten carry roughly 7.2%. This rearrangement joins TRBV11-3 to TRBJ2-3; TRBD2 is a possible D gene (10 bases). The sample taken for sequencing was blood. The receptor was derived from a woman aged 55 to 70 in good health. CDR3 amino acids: CASSGPDRGDERGGTDTQYF. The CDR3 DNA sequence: TGTGCCAGCAGCGGGCCTGACAGGGGGGACGAGCGGGGGGGAACAGATACGCAGTATTTT. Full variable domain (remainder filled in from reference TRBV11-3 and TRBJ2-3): EAGVVQSPRYKIIEKKQPVAFWCNPISGHNTLYWYLQNLGQGPELLIRYENEEAVDDSQLPKDRFSAERLKGVDSTLKIQPAELGDSAVYLCASSGPDRGDERGGTDTQYFGPGTRLTVL.